Listed below are T cell receptor beta chains from one sample, sequenced in a study of blood T cell repertoires in COVID-19. Generated by immunoSEQ multiplex PCR, the TCRdb table keeps only in-frame clones and is missing some. The repertoire holds 45,000 to 50,000 clones, with 88% as singletons. Sequencing used peripheral blood. The receptors derive from a man aged 50 to 60 with active COVID-19. CDR3s include the opening cysteine and the closing phenylalanine or tryptophan. A D gene is named only where the DNA matches it firmly. Some rows mark clone size as missing; the rest say once, few, many or name a class of expanded clone.

>few|TRBJ2-2|TRBV9|TRBD2
CASSVSGLAGPPNTGELFF
>.|TRBJ2-5|TRBV10-3|TRBD2
CAIMTSGSRTQYF
>.|TRBJ2-7|TRBV5-1|TRBD2
CASSFGGLAGDHYSYEQYF
>.|TRBJ2-1|TRBV5-1|.
CASSSYRVPYNEQFF
>.|TRBJ1-3|TRBV6-5|TRBD1
CASSYTGQSSGNTIYF
>.|TRBJ1-2|TRBV19|.
CASSMRSAGYTF
>.|TRBJ2-2|TRBV9|TRBD1
CASSVYRGVTGELFF
>.|TRBJ1-2|TRBV27|.
CASSRPGHGYTF
>.|TRBJ2-3|TRBV9|.
CASSVDMSTDTQYF
>.|TRBJ1-6|TRBV6-5|.
CASSPQNSPLHF
>.|TRBJ2-7|TRBV5-4|.
CASSLPGAGEQYF
>.|TRBJ1-4|TRBV3-1/TRBV3-2|.
CASSLHMEEKLFF
>.|TRBJ2-3|TRBV20-1|.
CSVIRTDTQYF
>.|TRBJ1-2|TRBV10-3|.
CAISGHRERGYTF
>.|TRBJ2-3|TRBV20-1|.
CSASDGESTDTQYF
>.|TRBJ2-5|TRBV3-1/TRBV3-2|TRBD2
CASSRSSGLAEETQYF
>.|TRBJ2-1|TRBV6-1|TRBD2
CASSDLTSGSYNEQFF
>.|TRBJ2-6|TRBV7-3|TRBD1
CASSHFGTDSSSGANVLTF
>.|TRBJ1-4|TRBV19|.
CASSTPQTTNEKLFF
>.|TRBJ1-2|TRBV3-1/TRBV3-2|.
CASSQRGGEHGYTF
>once|TRBJ1-5|TRBV6-1|TRBD1
CASSEGGTGMIRQPQHF
>.|TRBJ2-3|TRBV14|.
CASSQAYRTSTDTQYF
>.|TRBJ2-7|TRBV5-4|.
CASSPNRESSYEQYF
>.|TRBJ1-2|TRBV5-4|.
CASSYHRVLGYTF
>.|TRBJ2-7|TRBV5-1|.
CASSAQGAEQYF
>.|TRBJ1-2|TRBV27|.
CASSLRPGTNYGYTF
>.|TRBJ1-3|TRBV6-1|.
CASSEVQGNTIYF
>.|TRBJ2-7|TRBV18|TRBD1
CASSPRRPPPGDRGLYEQYF
>.|TRBJ1-1|TRBV3-1/TRBV3-2|TRBD1
CASSSRQGASEAFF
>.|TRBJ1-2|TRBV28|.
CASSLVGLPSGYTF
>few|TRBJ1-2|TRBV10-1|.
CASSATRTGQTF
>.|TRBJ2-1|TRBV27|TRBD2
CASSLGNRGEEFF
>.|TRBJ1-1|TRBV3-1/TRBV3-2|.
CASSPRGGQQSTTEAFF
>.|TRBJ2-1|TRBV7-2|TRBD2
CASSFQRGGNEQFF
>medium-sized|TRBJ1-3|TRBV5-6|.
CASSLGGPGDTIYF
>.|TRBJ1-2|TRBV27|.
CASSLSKGENLSGYTF